This is a list of T cell receptor beta chains from one sample in a study of blood T cell repertoires in COVID-19. The table came from immunoSEQ multiplex PCR; TCRdb's copy has only in-frame clones and leaves some out. The table has a few hundred thousand clones, 70% to 90% seen once. Source material: peripheral blood. Every receptor here comes from a woman in her 50s with COVID-19, enrolled during active disease. CDR3s include the opening cysteine and the closing phenylalanine or tryptophan. Each record gives: D gene, J gene, clone size, CDR3 length, V gene, CDR3 protein, CDR3 DNA. The D gene is left open where the match is weak. Not all rows give a size; the values are once, few, many and, for expanded clones, a class.

>TRBD1|TRBJ2-1|NA|14|TRBV9
CASEPGQGFNEQFF
TGTGCCAGCGAGCCGGGACAGGGATTCAATGAGCAGTTCTTC
>TRBD2|TRBJ2-1|NA|13|TRBV2
CASTIQRGDEQFF
TGTGCCAGCACGATCCAGCGGGGGGATGAGCAGTTCTTC
>NA|TRBJ2-7|NA|16|TRBV5-1
CASSKTRVGDSYEQYF
TGCGCCAGCAGCAAAACCCGGGTAGGGGATTCCTACGAGCAGTACTTC
>TRBD1|TRBJ2-2|NA|13|TRBV2
CATAGGRSGELFF
TGTGCTACAGCAGGGGGCAGATCCGGGGAGCTGTTTTTT
>TRBD2|TRBJ2-3|NA|14|TRBV3-1/TRBV3-2
CASSPIAGPDTQYF
TGTGCCAGCAGCCCAATAGCGGGGCCAGATACGCAGTATTTT
>TRBD1|TRBJ1-6|NA|16|TRBV27
CASSWFVRGHVSPLHF
TGTGCCAGCAGTTGGTTCGTCAGGGGGCATGTTTCACCCCTCCACTTT
>NA|TRBJ1-1|NA|18|TRBV30
CAWRVGTQPGGLDTEAFF
TGTGCCTGGAGGGTTGGGACTCAACCGGGCGGATTGGACACTGAAGCTTTCTTT
>NA|TRBJ1-5|NA|17|TRBV10-2
CASSAHYMKISNQPQHF
TGCGCCAGCAGTGCTCACTACATGAAGATTAGCAATCAGCCCCAGCATTTT
>NA|TRBJ1-2|NA|14|TRBV2
CATLLAGRNYGYTF
TGTGCCACCCTCCTGGCGGGCAGGAACTATGGCTACACCTTC
>NA|TRBJ2-3|few|15|TRBV4-2
CASSQTQSSTDTQYF
TGTGCCAGCAGCCAAACACAATCAAGCACAGATACGCAGTATTTT
>NA|TRBJ2-3|NA|16|TRBV5-1
CASSLGTGSGTDTQYF
TGCGCCAGCAGCTTGGGTACTGGTTCGGGCACAGATACGCAGTATTTT
>NA|TRBJ1-3|NA|15|TRBV6-5
CASSLTGYSGNTIYF
TGTGCCAGCAGCTTAACAGGATACTCTGGAAACACCATATATTTT
>NA|TRBJ2-7|NA|17|TRBV14
CASSQVGSRSGVREQYF
TGTGCCAGCAGCCAAGTCGGGTCGCGGTCCGGGGTCCGGGAGCAGTACTTC
>NA|TRBJ2-1|NA|11|TRBV29-1
CSVRTANEQFF
TGCAGCGTTCGGACAGCCAATGAGCAGTTCTTC
>NA|TRBJ2-1|NA|15|TRBV10-3
CAISEGDFNDNEQFF
TGTGCCATCAGTGAAGGGGACTTCAATGACAATGAGCAGTTCTTC
>NA|TRBJ2-3|NA|15|TRBV3-1/TRBV3-2
CASSPRGPSTDTQYF
TGTGCCAGCAGCCCTCGAGGGCCAAGCACAGATACGCAGTATTTT
>TRBD1|TRBJ2-3|NA|14|TRBV2
CASRNRGRTDTQYF
TGTGCCAGCAGAAACAGGGGAAGGACAGATACGCAGTATTTT
>NA|TRBJ2-4|NA|16|TRBV19
CASSMNHGVAKNIQYF
TGTGCCAGTAGTATGAACCACGGGGTAGCCAAAAACATTCAGTACTTC
>NA|TRBJ1-3|NA|11|TRBV29-1
CSAGVGNTIYF
TGCAGCGCCGGTGTGGGAAACACCATATATTTT
>NA|TRBJ2-7|NA|14|TRBV11-2
CASSWEFSSYEQYF
TGTGCCAGCAGCTGGGAGTTTAGCTCCTACGAGCAGTACTTC
>TRBD1|TRBJ1-1|NA|12|TRBV19
CASSDRDTEAFF
TGTGCCAGTAGCGACAGGGACACTGAAGCTTTCTTT
>NA|TRBJ1-1|NA|11|TRBV30
CAWRPGTEAFF
TGTGCCTGGAGGCCCGGGACAGAAGCTTTCTTT
>TRBD1|TRBJ2-3|NA|15|TRBV5-4
CASSLGTGGTDTQYF
TGTGCCAGCAGCTTGGGGACAGGGGGCACAGATACGCAGTATTTT
>TRBD1|TRBJ2-7|many|15|TRBV2
CASSEARTGGAEQYF
TGTGCCAGCAGTGAAGCGCGGACAGGGGGTGCCGAGCAGTACTTC
>TRBD2|TRBJ2-1|NA|15|TRBV10-2
CASRISSGGANEQFF
TGCGCCAGCAGGATATCTAGCGGGGGGGCGAATGAGCAGTTCTTC
>TRBD1|TRBJ1-4|NA|13|TRBV30
CAGDRGLNEKLFF
TGTGCCGGGGACAGGGGGCTCAATGAAAAACTGTTTTTT
>TRBD1|TRBJ1-2|NA|13|TRBV28
CASTLDRVGGYTF
TGTGCCAGCACCCTGGACAGGGTTGGTGGCTACACCTTC
>NA|TRBJ2-3|few|14|TRBV27
CASKWARATDTQYF
TGTGCCAGCAAATGGGCCAGGGCCACAGATACGCAGTATTTT
>TRBD2|TRBJ2-1|NA|16|TRBV5-1
CASSLGASGSYNEQFF
TGCGCCAGCAGCTTGGGAGCTAGCGGATCCTACAATGAGCAGTTCTTC
>NA|TRBJ1-1|few|17|TRBV25-1
CASSDSPLWQANTEAFF
TGTGCCAGCAGTGATTCGCCCCTCTGGCAGGCGAACACTGAAGCTTTCTTT
>NA|TRBJ2-2|NA|11|TRBV29-1
CSVRVTGELFF
TGCAGCGTACGCGTGACCGGGGAGCTGTTTTTT
>TRBD2|TRBJ2-7|few|13|TRBV2
CASSGGWGYEQYF
TGTGCCAGCTCGGGGGGATGGGGGTACGAGCAGTACTTC
>TRBD1|TRBJ1-5|once|15|TRBV7-2
CASSLTGNSNQPQHF
TGTGCCAGCAGCTTGACAGGGAATAGCAATCAGCCCCAGCATTTT
>NA|TRBJ2-7|few|14|TRBV3-1/TRBV3-2
CASSFTWTDYEQYF
TGTGCCAGCAGTTTCACGTGGACAGATTACGAGCAGTACTTC
>TRBD2|TRBJ2-3|NA|17|TRBV5-4
CASSIPGLAGFTDTQYF
TGTGCCAGCAGCATCCCCGGACTAGCGGGATTCACAGATACGCAGTATTTT
>NA|TRBJ1-2|NA|14|TRBV28
CASQTNSVPYGYTF
TGTGCCAGCCAAACCAACTCTGTGCCTTATGGCTACACCTTC
>NA|TRBJ2-3|NA|16|TRBV19
CASSIAGQPWGDTQYF
TGTGCCAGTAGTATAGCCGGACAACCTTGGGGAGATACGCAGTATTTT
>NA|TRBJ1-2|NA|13|TRBV5-6
CASSPQGNYGYTF
TGTGCCAGCAGTCCTCAGGGGAACTATGGCTACACCTTC
>NA|TRBJ1-1|once|14|TRBV5-4
CASSSLNEGTEAFF
TGTGCCAGCAGCTCCCTGAACGAGGGCACTGAAGCTTTCTTT
>NA|TRBJ2-3|once|16|TRBV5-1
CASSHAPGVGTDTQYF
TGCGCCAGCAGCCACGCCCCAGGGGTCGGCACAGATACGCAGTATTTT
>NA|TRBJ2-2|NA|13|TRBV6-5
CATRDWRTGELFF
TGTGCCACCAGGGACTGGAGGACCGGGGAGCTGTTTTTT
>NA|TRBJ2-5|NA|14|TRBV2
CASTPWGGPETQYF
TGTGCCAGCACCCCATGGGGGGGGCCCGAGACCCAGTACTTC
>NA|TRBJ2-7|NA|13|TRBV2
CASGPGGPGEQYF
TGTGCCAGCGGCCCCGGGGGGCCCGGCGAGCAGTACTTC
>TRBD1|TRBJ2-3|NA|17|TRBV24-1
CATSDFVWQGETDTQYF
TGTGCCACCAGTGATTTTGTCTGGCAGGGGGAGACAGATACGCAGTATTTT
>TRBD1|TRBJ1-2|NA|14|TRBV2
CASSRDRHNYGYTF
TGTGCCAGCAGTCGGGACAGGCATAACTATGGCTACACCTTC
>NA|TRBJ1-5|NA|14|TRBV2
CASSVSGDNQPQHF
TGTGCCAGCAGTGTCTCGGGGGACAATCAGCCCCAGCATTTT
>TRBD1|TRBJ1-1|NA|14|TRBV10-1
CASSPGDRGVEAFF
TGCGCCAGCAGCCCTGGTGACAGGGGGGTTGAAGCTTTCTTT
>TRBD1|TRBJ1-1|NA|14|TRBV10-2
CASSEGQGNTEAFF
TGCGCCAGCAGTGAGGGACAGGGGAACACTGAAGCTTTCTTT
>TRBD1|TRBJ1-1|NA|14|TRBV10-3
CANSRDRGGSEAFF
TGTGCCAACTCCCGGGACAGGGGAGGATCTGAAGCTTTCTTT
>TRBD2|TRBJ2-1|NA|17|TRBV13
CASSLGRAGGLYNEQFF
TGTGCCAGCAGCTTAGGTCGAGCGGGGGGGCTTTACAATGAGCAGTTCTTC
>NA|TRBJ2-5|NA|12|TRBV6-1
CASSEGSGTQYF
TGTGCCAGCAGTGAAGGTAGTGGGACCCAGTACTTC
>NA|TRBJ1-2|NA|15|TRBV5-1
CASSPLGGVGYGYTF
TGCGCCAGCAGCCCCCTAGGGGGTGTAGGCTATGGCTACACCTTC
>TRBD1|TRBJ2-2|NA|15|TRBV5-1
CASSLGQGSAGELFF
TGCGCCAGCAGCCTGGGACAGGGATCCGCCGGGGAGCTGTTTTTT